The source of this TCR beta chain is a study of control samples from healthy donors and cancer patients. Profiling relied on immunoSEQ multiplex PCR, and the TCRdb table lists in-frame clones only, not all of them. This sample has under 450,000 clones, with approximately 90% found just once. Sequencing was performed on PBMCs. This TCR derives from a middle-aged man with head and neck cancer.

The CDR3 loop reads CASSRPTTGGGEAFF. The CDR3, as DNA: TGTGCCAGCAGCCGACCAACCACTGGGGGTGGTGAAGCTTTCTTT. The chain uses TRBV14 and TRBJ1-1; TRBD1 is a possible D gene (5 bases). CDR3 length: 15 amino acids. V lost 4 bases, J lost 7 bases, and 19 bases lay in between. Germline V lookup: CDR1 SGHDN, CDR2 FVKESK.